Each of the 9 T cell receptor beta chains below was sequenced from the same sample in a study of response to subunit inactivated influenza vaccine (dated by TCRdb to the late 2010s). The method was RT-PCR. The sequencer was an Illumina HiSeq 2500. Starting from the raw public reads, TCRdb applied fastp trimming at Q25, assembled clones with MiXCR and retained in-frame beta chains. Identical CDR3 protein sequences are pooled into one entry, listed with their most common genes and DNA. This sample has about 190,000 distinct CDR3 sequences in its table, and over 13% of those were observed once. The ten largest clonotypes hold about a quarter of the sample. Sequenced here: CD8+ T cells sorted from PBMCs, sampled around 5 days after vaccination. Every receptor here comes from a man aged 45-60 years who received an inactivated influenza vaccine. Donor details come from another sample of the same person, matched by shared clones.

This chain joins TRBV9 and TRBJ1-5; D uncertain. The CDR3 covers 14 residues. CDR1 SGDLS and CDR2 YYNGEE come from the germline V gene. Trimming pared 0 bases from V and 1 base from J, leaving 5 bases between. The CDR3 DNA follows: TGTGCCAGCAGCGTAGGGGCCAGCAATCAGCCCCAGCATTTT. This encodes CASSVGASNQPQHF. Full variable domain (missing parts from reference TRBV9 and TRBJ1-5): DSGVTQTPKHLITATGQRVTLRCSPRSGDLSVYWYQQSLDQGLQFLIQYYNGEERAKGNILERFSAQQFPDLHSELNLSSLELGDSALYFCASSVGASNQPQHFGDGTRLSIL.

This clonotype came up a few times. The CDR3 sequence is CSVEGQESSYEQYF. CDR3 nucleotide sequence: TGCAGCGTTGAGGGTCAGGAGAGCTCCTACGAGCAGTACTTC. The chain uses TRBV29-1 and TRBJ2-7, with unresolved D. CDR3 size: 14 residues. Germline lookup yields CDR1 SQVTM and CDR2 ANQGSEA. Deletions cut 3 bases from V and 0 bases from J, with 12 bases between.

This clonotype was seen only a few times. The chain combines TRBV9 with TRBJ2-7; 8 positions agree with TRBD2. Germline CDR1 SGDLS, CDR2 YYNGEE. Germline trimming cut 1 base from V and 3 bases from J; bases unmatched to any gene: 3. The CDR3 consists of 14 residues. CDR3 sequence: CASSVSGSHYEQYF. CDR3 nucleotides: TGTGCCAGCAGCGTAAGCGGGAGTCACTACGAGCAGTACTTC.

This clonotype was counted between two and nine times. The chain employs TRBV14 and TRBJ2-2; D not certain. Germline V gene sequence: CDR1 SGHDN, CDR2 FVKESK. This CDR3 is 16 amino acids long. The ends were cut back, 1 base at V and 0 bases at J, with 9 bases in the middle. This CDR3 reads CASSQGPQSNTGELFF. As DNA, the CDR3 is TGTGCCAGCAGCCAAGGACCACAATCGAACACCGGGGAGCTGTTTTTT.

A few counts support this clonotype. The chain carries TRBV2 and TRBJ1-1; D gene unclear. The CDR3 is made up of 15 amino acids. Trimming removed 7 bases from V and 0 bases from J, with 15 bases in between. Germline V gene lookup returns CDR1 SNHLY and CDR2 FYNNEI. In DNA, the CDR3 is TGTGCCAGCACAGACCGACTCATTATGAACACTGAAGCTTTCTTT. Translation: CASTDRLIMNTEAFF.

The V and J genes are TRBV4-3 and TRBJ2-7; 9 bases are a match to TRBD1. With 4 bases clipped from V and 5 bases from J, the junction kept 6 bases outside the gene matches. The CDR3 is 14 residues long. CDR1 is LGHNA and CDR2 is YSLEER in the germline V gene. The CDR3 DNA follows: TGCGCCAGCAGCCCCGGGACAGGGTATGACGAGCAGTACTTC. It codes for CASSPGTGYDEQYF.

The sample holds a few counts of this clonotype. V and J are TRBV5-1 and TRBJ1-1, with D unresolved. Trimming took 6 bases from V and 1 from J, leaving 10 bases between them. In germline, CDR1 is SGHRS, CDR2 YFSETQ. The CDR3 runs to 13 residues. The CDR3 protein is CASTKGGNTEAFF. In DNA form, the CDR3 reads TGCGCCAGCACTAAGGGAGGGAACACTGAAGCTTTCTTT.

V is TRBV12-3 or TRBV12-4 and J is TRBJ2-5, with 8 bases identical to TRBD2. This CDR3 region has 17 residues. V shed 5 bases, J shed 1 base, and the junction held 12 bases outside the gene matches. CDR3 DNA: TGTGCCAGCAGTACCATTGCCGCGGGGGGCCTCCAAGAGACCCAGTACTTC. Protein sequence: CASSTIAAGGLQETQYF.

This clonotype was picked up a small number of times. This rearrangement joins TRBV20-1 to TRBJ2-1, with D perhaps matching TRBD1 (6 bases). The CDR3 consists of 11 residues. Germline CDR1 reads DFQATT; CDR2 reads SNEGSKA (reference sequence). Trimming took off 7 bases at V and 6 bases at J, with 10 bases between the two ends. In DNA form, the CDR3 reads TGCAGTGGGGGCAGGGGCAATGAGCAGTTCTTC. Its translation: CSGGRGNEQFF.